The 9 T cell receptor beta chains presented below share a single source sample, sequenced in a study of identical twins. TCRdb independently ran MiXCR on the 5' RACE reads; one entry per CDR3 protein. The sample lists just under 550,000 distinct CDR3 sequences, 12% to 15% occurring once. These data also formed part of another study, on yellow fever vaccine responses in identical twins.

Sequencing input: CD4+ T cells sorted from blood. These receptors all stem from a woman between 18 and 30 years old in good health.

This clonotype was counted only a few times. The chain combines TRBV20-1 with TRBJ1-2; D is possibly TRBD1 (6 bases). This CDR3 has 12 residues. The germline V and J ends were trimmed by 0 bases and 6 bases, with 8 bases remaining between them. From germline, CDR1 is DFQATT and CDR2 SNEGSKA (reference sequence). The CDR3 DNA reads TGCAGTGCTAGAGAGGCAGGGGATGGCTACACCTTC. Its protein is CSAREAGDGYTF.

The chain combines TRBV6-1 with TRBJ2-7; 9 nucleotides agree with TRBD2. The CDR3 is made up of 19 amino acids. Germline CDR1 reads MNHNS; CDR2 reads SASEGT. The V and J ends lost 0 bases and 2 bases, in that order; junction bases with no gene match: 14. The CDR3: CASSEARTDLSGRTYEQYF. The DNA of the CDR3 is TGTGCCAGCAGTGAAGCCCGGACAGACCTCAGCGGGAGGACCTACGAGCAGTACTTC.

CDR3 DNA sequence: TGTGCCAGCCGGATGGGACAGGCACCCTACGAGCAGTACTTC. Amino acid sequence: CASRMGQAPYEQYF. The genes are TRBV19 and TRBJ2-7; 8 bases fit TRBD1. CDR3 length: 14 amino acids. The ends lost 9 bases at V and 2 bases at J; junction bases unmatched: 9. Per the germline V gene, CDR1 is LNHDA and CDR2 is SQIVND (reference sequence).

This clonotype came up many times. This chain connects TRBV28 to TRBJ1-5, with D tentatively TRBD1 (5 bases). The CDR3 length is 17 residues. The germline V and J ends were trimmed by 7 bases and 0 bases, with 19 bases remaining between them. CDR1 is MDHEN, CDR2 SYDVKM, per germline. The CDR3 bases are TGTGCCAGCATGCCGGGACTCCTGCGGGTTAGCAATCAGCCCCAGCATTTT. It is translated as CASMPGLLRVSNQPQHF.

The V gene is TRBV24-1, the J gene TRBJ1-2, with TRBD1 as a possible D gene (6 bases). Trimming pared 3 bases from V and 4 bases from J, leaving 17 bases between. This CDR3 region has 16 residues. Germline CDR1 and CDR2: KGHDR and SFDVKD. The CDR3 DNA sequence: TGTGCCACCAGTGATGAACAACAGGGCCGGTCCTATGGCTACACCTTC. Translated, it gives CATSDEQQGRSYGYTF.

The chain is built from TRBV25-1 and TRBJ2-5; a weak D match, TRBD1 (6 bases). The CDR3 has 17 amino acids. V lost 1 base and J lost 5, with 20 bases in between. In germline, CDR1 is MGHDK, CDR2 SYGVNS. The CDR3 spells CASSESPSWGRGETQYF. CDR3 bases: TGTGCCAGCAGTGAATCCCCATCATGGGGGCGCGGGGAGACCCAGTACTTC.

The V and J genes are TRBV6-5 and TRBJ2-1; TRBD2 matches 10 bases. The CDR3 loop spans 18 amino acids. CDR1 and CDR2 (germline): MNHEY, SVGAGI. The junction had 16 bases not matched to a gene; V was cut back by 4 bases and J by 7 bases. The CDR3 sequence: CASSSLLLAGLGGNEQFF. In DNA form, the CDR3 reads TGTGCCAGCAGTTCACTCTTACTAGCGGGGCTGGGAGGGAATGAGCAGTTCTTC.

This clonotype has only one observation. The V gene is TRBV2, the J gene TRBJ2-3; D unclear. V dropped 8 bases and J dropped 2 bases, with 11 bases sitting between them. This CDR3 has 13 amino acids. Looked up from germline, CDR1 is SNHLY and CDR2 is FYNNEI. Written as DNA, the CDR3 is TGTGCCAGCGATGTTTACCCCACAGATACGCAGTATTTT. Amino acid sequence: CASDVYPTDTQYF.

This clonotype was seen a handful of times. This chain connects TRBV29-1 to TRBJ2-5, with TRBD1 matching over 8 bases. Trimming cost V 7 bases and J 3 bases; bases outside gene matches: 10. The CDR3 has 14 amino acids. From germline, CDR1 is SQVTM and CDR2 ANQGSEA. The CDR3 DNA sequence: TGCAGCGCCAGAACAGGGGGTGGTGAAGAGACCCAGTACTTC. It specifies CSARTGGGEETQYF.